This TCR beta chain stems from a study of cytomegalovirus exposure and HLA in healthy donors (dated by TCRdb to 2015 to 2018). About the full investigation: According to an earlier analysis of several hundred of the donors, 150 million to 200 million T cells yielded 117 million unique TCR beta sequences and around 300 Gb of sequence data. A later genetic analysis took genome-wide SNP genotypes for 398 of the 666 donors and used that subset as a discovery cohort. Of the 350 to 450 genotyped donors, roughly 76% were placed in the genetic ancestry cluster associated with self-reported Caucasian donors. Along with the approximately 620-subject first cohort, a separate validation cohort of over a hundred different subjects was used. An early release that covered fewer than 750 HLA-typed donors contained about 300 gigabases of sequencing data and approximately 85 million unique TCR sequences. To predict cytomegalovirus infection status, the study combined high-throughput TCR immunosequencing, statistical association of individual TCRs with disease status, and machine learning. To decide whether each TCR beta V gene segment behaved as functional or pseudogenic, an earlier analysis of 587 of the donors relied on high-throughput TCR beta sequencing. Typing coverage varied by locus: roughly 620-640 donors for A, B, C, DRB1 and DQB1; more than 500 for DQA1; over 600 for DPA1; fewer than 480 for DPB1. The study used immunosequencing to profile the T cell repertoires of hundreds of subjects and linked those repertoires to cytomegalovirus serostatus. Class I and class II HLA loci were covered by the typing at four-digit resolution. Donor age, sex, ethnicity and CMV serostatus were compiled alongside the repertoire data. A later analysis re-analyzed previously published TCR beta repertoires from 660 or so donors and added high-resolution HLA genotyping to study TCR occurrence patterns. Across 398 genotyped donors of the cohort, an average of about 240,000 unique TCR beta nucleotide sequences per donor were sequenced, and 15% to 20% of those sequences were non-productive. Every discovery cohort repertoire had been produced on one sequencing platform. The aim of the study was to test whether cataloging public T cell receptors could identify signatures of past pathogen exposure. Rather than using new phenotypic data, the later analysis identified candidate immune exposures from TCR beta sequences and from how often those sequences occurred across donors. Because of strong linkage in the cohort, five DR-DQ haplotypes were treated as single units for association and clustering. The paper as a whole reports these results and caveats: Because some donors lacked HLA typing at each locus, the association tests relied only on the typed subset. Some IMGT-functional V segments, including TRBV6-2 and TRBV6-3, could not be told apart with the 87-base-pair reads, so those segments were excluded. In an earlier analysis of fewer than 750 of the donors, most TCR beta V segments were observed in productive rearrangements about 90% or about 30% of the time, broadly matching IMGT annotations. Several of the top co-occurrence clusters appeared to be linked to parvovirus B19, influenza, CMV and Epstein-Barr virus, according to a later analysis. In a later analysis, TCR association rates were found to vary across HLA loci, with the most associated TCRs seen for DRB1 alleles and the fewest for HLA-C alleles. Most TCR sequences were seen in very few donors, while some public TCRs were found in many individuals. Some 16 rarely observed V segments, including chromosome 9 orphons, were excluded from the earlier analysis of about 500 of the donors because counts were too low. The only immune exposure information available for the cohort was CMV serostatus. Compared with the approximately 670-donor mean, donors in an Asian-associated ancestry cluster had fewer N-insertions in productive TCRs, according to a later genetic analysis. Most CMV-associated TCR beta chains appeared to be HLA-restricted in a later analysis, and the HLA associations seemed to be driven largely by CMV exposure. A later genetic analysis associated a missense DCLRE1C variant with V-gene and J-gene trimming of TCR beta chains, and an independent cohort replicated the association. It was suggested by the authors that the approach could potentially be generalized to other disease states and immunological phenotypes. In vitro tests confirmed that a few of the cytomegalovirus-associated TCR beta chains recognize cytomegalovirus antigens. Linkage disequilibrium might explain the correlated functional status among segregating V segments, but an unknown experimental factor could not be excluded. A total of around 150 TCR beta chains were listed by the study as associated with cytomegalovirus. Strong co-occurrence of HLA alleles, especially DR and DQ, made assigning TCR associations to individual alleles difficult. The classifier was reported to diagnose cytomegalovirus status with high specificity and sensitivity in both the original cohort and the validation cohort. In a later analysis, HLA-associated TCR beta chains showed more clonal expansion and lower generation probabilities than non-associated chains that were equally common. A group of highly shared sequence variants was considered likely to be a technical artifact of the sequencing pipeline. Only TCR beta chains were sequenced in this cohort, and the absence of alpha or paired-chain data limited detectable features. Sequencing depth was assumed to be roughly uniform across donors in the presence/absence analyses, though that assumption may not hold. In a later analysis, 16,951 TCR beta sequences were associated with specific HLA alleles at a false discovery rate of 0.05. A further reported finding was that TCR beta sequences accurately predicted the HLA-A and HLA-B alleles for most subjects in the first cohort.

CDR1 and CDR2 were assigned from the germline V gene (reference sequence) as SEHNR and FQNEAQ. From its cysteine to its phenylalanine, the CDR3 spans 15 amino acids. Solely the CDR3 DNA is kept, with 45 bases framed from the first base. The germline V end is reduced by 4 bases and the J end by 4 bases; junction bases left unmatched: 9. As concerns this clone: This receptor's antigen is unknown. No much larger clone exists at a distance of one base, and base qualities are not known.

The cohort consisted of 670 or so healthy bone marrow donors. At the time of sampling, every cohort member was nominally healthy, though immune exposures that went unrecorded were likely present. The donor was CMV seropositive and was included in the group of around 300 seropositive cohort members. A peripheral blood sample was provided by each donor, and peripheral blood mononuclear cells were used for TCR beta sequencing. Genomic DNA was extracted from the blood cell samples with the Qiagen DNeasy Blood Extraction Kit. The library relied on the immunoSEQ multiplex PCR assay. For the multiplex PCR, a mixture combining 60 forward primers for TCR Vbeta segments and 13 reverse primers for TCR Jbeta segments was used. A multiplex PCR assay on genomic DNA amplified the CDR3 region of rearranged TCR beta genes. The amplified TCR beta libraries were sequenced on the Illumina HiSeq System as 87-base-pair reads. Per the original workflow: Across the 670 or so repertoires, a later analysis counted roughly 84 million unique TCR beta chains, about 10 million of which were shared by at least two donors. To remove PCR and sequencing errors, raw reads were error-corrected and collapsed into unique sequences using a nearest-neighbor algorithm that merged closely related sequences. Alignment of CDR3 sequences to IMGT reference sequences was used to assign V, D and J gene segments. For a sequence to be retained, a match of at least six nucleotides was required to both a V gene segment and a J gene segment. A rearrangement counted as productive if the CDR3 had no stop codons and remained in frame with V and J, and every other rearrangement counted as non-productive. CDR3 was defined according to IMGT convention as the region running from the second conserved V-encoded cysteine to the conserved J-encoded phenylalanine. The earlier analysis of 587 of the donors excluded any sequence lacking an unambiguous match to a single V gene segment. In an earlier analysis of roughly 500 of the donors, V segments were called functional above 56.7% productive rearrangements and were called segregating when the between-donor standard deviation exceeded 5%. A statistical classification framework was developed to diagnose cytomegalovirus status using the catalog of TCR beta chain sequences. In a later analysis, V and J genes were assigned by comparing TCR nucleotide sequences against IMGT/GENE-DB human TR gene sequences. Using the TCRdist pipeline, a later analysis assigned CDR3 sequences along with most-parsimonious VDJ recombination scenarios. A later analysis defined each TCR beta chain by its CDR3 amino acid sequence plus V-gene family, and excluded reads lacking a unique V-gene family. To address suspected cross-contamination and a sequencing artifact, a later analysis removed 592 highly shared, low-generation-probability nucleotide sequences. In a later analysis, a clonal expansion index for each public chain was calculated from normalized within-repertoire ranks of inferred template counts. In a later analysis, generation probabilities were computed with a VDJ recombination model fitted to out-of-frame rearrangements, and the resulting probabilities were checked against IGoR. In a later analysis, hypergeometric tests were used to score TCR-TCR, TCR-HLA and TCR-CMV co-occurrence, with a repertoire-size bias correction applied to TCR pairs. In a later analysis, false discovery rates were estimated by permuting HLA or CMV assignments 20 times. In a later analysis, co-occurring TCRs were grouped using DBSCAN, with TCRdist sequence similarity added in when clustering inside HLA-allele-positive subsets. For co-occurrence clustering, repertoires with fewer than 30,000 or more than 120,000 public chains were excluded, along with 4 to 6 repertoires with anomalous nucleotide sharing. TCRdb took this table from immuneACCESS and kept in-frame rearrangements with V and J called. Such tables lack part of the clones; where checked against another copy, unresolved V genes explain under half of the gap, and the rest is unexplained. V and J calls and clone size come straight from that table; D and trimming were deduced from the DNA. A total of approximately 180,000 clones appear in this sample, around 80% of them only once. The ten largest clones add up to 3.5% to 4.5% of the sample.

The chain links TRBV7-9 with TRBJ1-1; 7 nucleotides in the junction match TRBD1. This TCR derives from a woman in her sixties in good health and CMV-seropositive. Sequenced input: PBMCs. CDR3 loop: CASSSTKTGATEAFF. The DNA is TGTGCCAGCAGCTCAACCAAAACAGGGGCCACTGAAGCTTTCTTT.